This T cell receptor beta chain is drawn from a study of cytomegalovirus exposure and HLA in healthy donors. Study summary: Earlier, almost 120 million unique TCR beta sequences were recovered from roughly 200 million T cells by an analysis. There were some 380 genotyped donors. Of these, roughly 80% fell in the genetic ancestry cluster associated with self-reported Caucasian donors.

Details on this clone: Its specificity is unknown.

Germline values: CDR1 MNHEY, CDR2 SMNVEV (reference sequence). CDR3 length: 15 amino acids. The V end lost 4 bases, the J end lost 7 bases, and 19 bases lay between the germline ends. Study-level points and caveats: A later look showed TCR association rates differing by HLA locus, highest for DRB1 and lowest for HLA-C.

Primers for the PCR totalled 60 Vbeta and 13 Jbeta. Profiled with immunoSEQ multiplex PCR; TCRdb holds only in-frame clones, not every one. Here the sample spans approximately 97,000 clones, around four fifths being singletons. This receptor was obtained from a man aged 40-55 years in good health and CMV-seronegative. Material: PBMCs. The gene calls are TRBV27 and TRBJ1-2; D perhaps matches TRBD1 (5 bases). The DNA for the CDR3 is TGTGCCAGCAGTTCGCCCCACGGGGGGAGGCCTGGCTACACCTTC. Protein product: CASSSPHGGRPGYTF.